The next 25 T cell receptor beta chains were all read from a single sample in a study of memory CD4+ T cells and cytomegalovirus serostatus. Sequencing used immunoSEQ multiplex PCR; TCRdb keeps in-frame clones, though not all of them. The sample lists 45,000 to 60,000 clones, around 80% occurring once. Single viable CD3+CD4+CD8-CD45RO+ cells were sorted as the memory CD4+ T cells. The specimen was memory CD4+ T cells from blood. These receptors originate from an adult in good health and CMV-seropositive.

The chain carries TRBV5-6 and TRBJ1-1; D is unclear. Trimming stripped 5 bases from V and 0 bases from J, with 20 bases between. The CDR3 runs to 17 residues. CDR1 is SGHDT, CDR2 YYEEEE, per germline. CDR3 coding DNA: TGTGCCAGCAGTCTCGGGCCCCCAGCGCCCATGAACACTGAAGCTTTCTTT. Translating it yields CASSLGPPAPMNTEAFF.

The chain uses TRBV5-1 and TRBJ2-7; possibly TRBD1 for D (6 bases). The CDR3 consists of 15 residues. The V and J ends lost 5 bases and 7 bases respectively, with 22 bases between them. Germline values: CDR1 SGHRS, CDR2 YFSETQ. The CDR3 nucleotides read TGCGCCAGCAGGGAAGGGGAGCTCTATCAGGGGGAGCAGTACTTC. Its protein product is CASREGELYQGEQYF. Drawing the rest from reference TRBV5-1 and TRBJ2-7, the complete variable domain is KAGVTQTPRYLIKTRGQQVTLSCSPISGHRSVSWYQQTPGQGLQFLFEYFSETQRNKGNFPGRFSGRQFSNSRSEMNVSTLELGDSALYLCASREGELYQGEQYFGPGTRLTVT.

The chain recombines TRBV2 with TRBJ1-1; 8 nucleotides agree with TRBD1. The V and J ends lost 6 bases and 4 bases, in that order; junction bases with no gene match: 7. CDR1 is SNHLY, CDR2 FYNNEI, per germline. The CDR3 is 14 residues long. CDR3 coding DNA: TGTGCCAGCAGGGACGCTACAGGGGGCACTGAAGCTTTCTTT. Protein: CASRDATGGTEAFF.

This chain uses TRBV11-3 with TRBJ2-1; 7 bases are shared with TRBD1. CDR3 length: 12 amino acids. V gave up 5 bases and J gave up 6 bases; unmatched junction bases: 1. CDR1 and CDR2 from the germline V gene are SGHNT and YENEEA. This chain's CDR3 is CASSRQGNEQFF. The DNA for the CDR3 is TGTGCCAGCAGCAGACAGGGCAATGAGCAGTTCTTC.

The rearrangement joins TRBV5-1 to TRBJ1-2; no clear D gene. The CDR3 has 13 amino acids. Trimming removed 4 bases at V and 6 bases at J, with 13 bases between. Germline values: CDR1 SGHRS, CDR2 YFSETQ. CDR3 nucleotide sequence: TGCGCCAGCAGCCCGCGGGTAAACCATGGCTACACCTTC. Protein product: CASSPRVNHGYTF.

V is TRBV5-5 and J is TRBJ2-4; 8 positions agree with TRBD2. The CDR3 loop spans 15 amino acids. Germline V gene lookup returns CDR1 SGHKS and CDR2 YYEKEE (reference sequence). V lost 4 bases to trimming and J lost 3 bases; unmatched junction nucleotides: 6. The CDR3 DNA is TGTGCCAGCAGCCCCCTAGCGGGCGGCAAAAACATTCAGTACTTC. This sequence encodes CASSPLAGGKNIQYF.

The CDR3 DNA is TGTGCCAGCTCACCAGCGGACAGTGGGTACGAGCAGTACTTC. This encodes CASSPADSGYEQYF. The rearrangement joins TRBV18 to TRBJ2-7, with a tentative D call TRBD1 (6 bases). This CDR3 is 14 amino acids long. The V end lost 2 bases, the J end lost 4 bases, and 12 bases lay between the germline ends. Germline assignment: CDR1 KGHSH and CDR2 LQKENI.

This chain joins TRBV7-2 and TRBJ1-3; D is ambiguous. V dropped 5 bases and J dropped 0 bases, with 11 bases sitting between them. The CDR3 loop spans 15 amino acids. Germline CDR1 is SGHTA and CDR2 is FQGNSA. CDR3: CASSPQESSGNTIYF. The CDR3 nucleotides read TGTGCCAGCAGCCCCCAAGAAAGCTCTGGAAACACCATATATTTT.

J is TRBJ1-2 and V is TRBV19; 7 bases are a match to TRBD1. The length of the CDR3 is 13 residues. The germline CDR1 and CDR2 sequences are LNHDA and SQIVND (reference sequence). V lost 4 bases to trimming and J lost 7 bases; unmatched junction nucleotides: 6. The CDR3 DNA follows: TGTGCCAGTAGTACGACAGGGAGCGGTGGCTACACCTTC. As protein: CASSTTGSGGYTF.

V gene TRBV29-1 combines with J gene TRBJ2-7; D might be TRBD1 (5 bases). The CDR3 is 12 residues long. Trimming removed 4 bases from V and 3 bases from J, with 10 bases in between. The germline V gene encodes CDR1 SQVTM and CDR2 ANQGSEA. CDR3 nucleotide sequence: TGCAGCGTTGGTTCAGGGAACTACGAGCAGTACTTC. It specifies CSVGSGNYEQYF.

This chain uses TRBV7-9 with TRBJ2-3; 11 bases fit TRBD2. Losses at the gene ends were 7 bases for V and 4 bases for J; bases not matched to a gene: 10. There are 16 residues in the CDR3. From germline, CDR1 is SEHNR and CDR2 FQNEAQ (reference sequence). CDR3 sequence reads: CASTFFSGGASDTQYF. DNA of the CDR3: TGTGCCAGCACCTTCTTTAGCGGGGGGGCGTCAGATACGCAGTATTTT.

This chain joins TRBV18 and TRBJ2-7, with 10 positions matching TRBD2. CDR1 is KGHSH, CDR2 LQKENI, per germline. Germline trimming cut 3 bases from V and 4 bases from J; bases unmatched to any gene: 3. This CDR3 has 14 residues. Written as DNA, the CDR3 is TGTGCCAGCTCACCGGGGACTAGCGAGTACGAGCAGTACTTC. Protein product: CASSPGTSEYEQYF.

In its sample, this clone was seen once. A junction boundary mismatches the germline segment, possibly from a read error. The chain has TRBV11-3 and TRBJ2-6, with 9 bases that match TRBD1. Germline loops: CDR1 SGHNT, CDR2 YENEEA. This CDR3 region has 18 residues. The CDR3 sequence: CAGSPGTGTNSGANVLTF. CDR3 DNA: TGTGCCGGCAGCCCTGGGACAGGGACAAACTCTGGGGCCAACGTCCTGACTTTC.

The chain carries TRBV7-2 and TRBJ1-2; 10 bases line up with TRBD1. CDR3 length: 15 residues. The V gene's germline CDR1 is SGHTA and CDR2 FQGNSA. Trimming at V came to 7 bases and at J to 1 base, leaving 6 bases not matched to a gene. DNA for the CDR3: TGTGCCAGCAACCGACAGGGGGCTAATAACTATGGCTACACCTTC. It codes for CASNRQGANNYGYTF.

This clone turned up a few times. CDR3 DNA: TGCGCCAGCAGCTTGGAGCAGGGGGAGGTATGGGGAACTAATGAAAAACTGTTTTTT. It codes for CASSLEQGEVWGTNEKLFF. This chain uses TRBV5-1 with TRBJ1-4; 7 nucleotides line up with TRBD1. The CDR3 length is 19 residues. Per the germline V gene, CDR1 is SGHRS and CDR2 is YFSETQ. V was pared by 0 bases and J by 1 base, with 12 bases of the junction left unmatched.

This clone was counted between two and nine times. This chain connects TRBV18 to TRBJ1-1; 8 bases are shared with TRBD1. CDR3 length: 14 residues. V gave up 3 bases and J gave up 5 bases; unmatched junction bases: 5. CDR1 is KGHSH and CDR2 is LQKENI in the germline V gene. The CDR3 region is CASSPQGARTEAFF. For the CDR3, the DNA is TGTGCCAGCTCACCTCAGGGGGCGCGGACTGAAGCTTTCTTT.

V usage is TRBV5-1 and J usage is TRBJ1-4, with 7 bases matching TRBD1. Germline V gene sequence: CDR1 SGHRS, CDR2 YFSETQ. This CDR3 region has 14 residues. The V gene end was trimmed by 4 bases and the J gene end by 3 bases; junction bases not matched to a gene: 3. As DNA, the CDR3 is TGCGCCAGCAGCCGGGACAGAGCTAATGAAAAACTGTTTTTT. Its translation is CASSRDRANEKLFF.

This clone was detected once. The rearrangement links TRBV6-1 to TRBJ1-3; D is undetermined. CDR1 and CDR2 from the germline V gene are MNHNS and SASEGT. CDR3 size: 14 residues. V was cut by 6 bases and J by 0 bases, with 9 bases left in between. The CDR3: CASRRTDSGNTIYF. The CDR3 nucleotides are TGTGCCAGCAGGCGGACGGACTCTGGAAACACCATATATTTT.

The rearrangement uses TRBV10-2 and TRBJ2-3; D remains unclear. The germline gives CDR1 WSHSY, CDR2 SAAADI. The CDR3 covers 12 residues. Trimming removed 3 bases from V and 2 bases from J, with 3 bases in between. Written as DNA, the CDR3 is TGCGCCAGCAGTGACAACACAGATACGCAGTATTTT. Amino acid sequence: CASSDNTDTQYF.

This chain joins TRBV6-5 and TRBJ2-3; perhaps TRBD1 as D (6 bases). Trimming removed 5 bases at V and 5 bases at J, with 17 bases between. Germline V gene sequence: CDR1 MNHEY, CDR2 SVGAGI. The CDR3 totals 15 residues. The CDR3 nucleotides are TGTGCCAGCAGTCGGGACAACCCTATACTAGATACGCAGTATTTT. Protein: CASSRDNPILDTQYF.

The V call is TRBV6-1, the J call TRBJ1-5, with TRBD1 identical over 9 bases. The V and J ends lost 8 bases and 5 bases, in that order; junction bases with no gene match: 10. This CDR3 contains 15 residues. CDR1 MNHNS and CDR2 SASEGT come from the germline V gene. The CDR3, as DNA: TGTGCCAGCCGATGGACAGGGGTGTACGATCAGCCCCAGCATTTT. Residues: CASRWTGVYDQPQHF.

V gene TRBV5-1 combines with J gene TRBJ1-1, with TRBD1 matching 10 bases. This CDR3 region has 16 residues. The junction had 8 bases not matched to a gene; V was cut back by 5 bases and J by 1 base. Germline CDR1 reads SGHRS; CDR2 reads YFSETQ. This CDR3 is CASRAGTGVGNTEAFF. In nucleotides, the CDR3 is TGCGCCAGCAGAGCCGGGACAGGGGTCGGGAACACTGAAGCTTTCTTT. The whole variable domain, filled in from reference TRBV5-1 and TRBJ1-1, reads KAGVTQTPRYLIKTRGQQVTLSCSPISGHRSVSWYQQTPGQGLQFLFEYFSETQRNKGNFPGRFSGRQFSNSRSEMNVSTLELGDSALYLCASRAGTGVGNTEAFFGQGTRLTVV.

The rearrangement links TRBV4-3 to TRBJ2-7; no firm D call. The germline CDR1 and CDR2 sequences are LGHNA and YSLEER. There are 15 residues in the CDR3. The V end lost 0 bases, the J end lost 0 bases, and 9 bases lay between the germline ends. CDR3: CASSQDRLTSYEQYF. The CDR3 nucleotides are TGCGCCAGCAGCCAAGATAGGCTGACCTCCTACGAGCAGTACTTC.

CDR3: CATSSRAGKSTDTQYF. The CDR3 coding sequence is TGTGCCACCAGCAGTCGGGCGGGGAAGAGCACAGATACGCAGTATTTT. The genes are TRBV15 and TRBJ2-3; a possible D gene is TRBD2 (6 bases). With 3 bases removed from V and 0 bases from J, the gap between germline ends came to 13 bases. Germline V CDR1 and CDR2: LNHNV, YYDKDF (reference sequence). This CDR3 spans 16 amino acids.

A remark on this clone: An end of the junction does not agree with germline; a read error may underlie this. The chain links TRBV29-1 to TRBJ2-1; no clear D gene. The CDR3 has 13 amino acids. CDR1 and CDR2 (germline): SQVTM, ANQGSEA. CDR3 residues: CSVEDGLKHSSLF. CDR3 nucleotide sequence: TGCAGCGTTGAAGATGGGTTGAAGCACTCGTCTCTCTTC.